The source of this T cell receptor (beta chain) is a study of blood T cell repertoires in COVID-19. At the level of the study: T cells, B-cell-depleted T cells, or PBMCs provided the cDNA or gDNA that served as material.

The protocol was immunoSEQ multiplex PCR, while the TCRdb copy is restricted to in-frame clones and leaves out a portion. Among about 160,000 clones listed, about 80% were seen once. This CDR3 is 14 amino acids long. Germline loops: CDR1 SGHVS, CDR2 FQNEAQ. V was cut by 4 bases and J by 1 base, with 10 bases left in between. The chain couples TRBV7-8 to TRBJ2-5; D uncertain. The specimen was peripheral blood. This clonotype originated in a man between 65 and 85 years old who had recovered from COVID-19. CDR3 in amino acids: CASSSTETQETQYF. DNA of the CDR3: TGTGCCAGCAGCTCCACAGAAACCCAAGAGACCCAGTACTTC.